This section outlines one TCR beta chain sequence together with its context. Antigen: not known. The CDR3 length is 16 residues. Germline CDR1 and CDR2: LGHNA and YSLEER. V gave up 0 bases and J gave up 4 bases; unmatched junction bases: 7. This record comes from a study of cytomegalovirus exposure and HLA in healthy donors. Study findings and constraints: Among the most significant clusters, several appeared linked to common viral pathogens in a later analysis. The study flagged roughly 160 TCR beta chains as cytomegalovirus-associated.

The PCR made use of 60 Vbeta and 13 Jbeta primers. The protocol was immunoSEQ multiplex PCR, while the TCRdb copy is restricted to in-frame clones and leaves out a portion. The table lists 170,000 or so clones, 70% to 85% of them singletons. The V and J genes are TRBV4-3 and TRBJ2-7; 9 positions agree with TRBD1. The TCR was taken from a woman aged 30 to 39 in good health and CMV-seronegative. The source material was PBMCs. The CDR3 loop is CASSQDKGDRAYEQYF. For the CDR3, the DNA is TGCGCCAGCAGCCAAGATAAAGGGGACAGGGCGTACGAGCAGTACTTC.